Reported below is one TCR beta chain. The target antigen is unknown. Profiled with immunoSEQ multiplex PCR; TCRdb holds only in-frame clones, not every one. The repertoire holds approximately 590,000 clones, with 95% to 96% as singletons. This entry is derived from a study of shared clonotypes between healthy human individuals. General study results and limits: Naive subsets generally exceeded memory subsets in estimated richness. Relative to clonotypes present in all four donors, those not shared had lower generation probabilities. Of the naive CD4 clonotypes, approximately 5% were shared across a few donors.

Naive CD8 cells comprised CD45RO-negative, CCR7-positively selected cells, excluding terminally differentiated effector memory CD45RA+ cells. All participating donors were Caucasian adults from Nashville, Tennessee. The CDR3 totals 14 residues. Looked up from germline, CDR1 is SGDLS and CDR2 is YYNGEE. The V end lost 5 bases, the J end lost 3 bases, and 15 bases lay between the germline ends. The sample was naive CD8+ T cells sorted from blood. The J gene is TRBJ2-7, the V gene TRBV9; D is perhaps TRBD1 or TRBD2 (6 bases each). The sequence came from a woman aged 30 to 39 in good health. In nucleotides, the CDR3 is TGTGCCAGCAGTAGGGAGGACAGCCACTACGAGCAGTACTTC. It is translated as CASSREDSHYEQYF. The full variable domain, rest sourced from reference TRBV9 and TRBJ2-7, is DSGVTQTPKHLITATGQRVTLRCSPRSGDLSVYWYQQSLDQGLQFLIQYYNGEERAKGNILERFSAQQFPDLHSELNLSSLELGDSALYFCASSREDSHYEQYFGPGTRLTVT.